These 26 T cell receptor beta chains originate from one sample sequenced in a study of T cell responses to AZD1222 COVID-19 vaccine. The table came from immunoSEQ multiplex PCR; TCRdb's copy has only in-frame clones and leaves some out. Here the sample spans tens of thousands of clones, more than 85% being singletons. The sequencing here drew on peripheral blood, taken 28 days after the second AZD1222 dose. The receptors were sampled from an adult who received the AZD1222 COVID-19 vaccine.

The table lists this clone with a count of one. CDR3 in amino acids: CASSQDQGWGTYEQYF. As DNA, the CDR3 is TGTGCCAGCAGCCAAGATCAGGGCTGGGGGACCTACGAGCAGTACTTC. V is TRBV3-1 (or the pseudogene TRBV3-2) and J is TRBJ2-7, with D possibly called TRBD1 or TRBD2 (5 bases each). The ends were cut back, 0 bases at V and 2 bases at J, with 14 bases in the middle. Germline assignment: CDR1 LGHDT and CDR2 YNNKEL (reference sequence). The CDR3 sequence is 16 residues long.

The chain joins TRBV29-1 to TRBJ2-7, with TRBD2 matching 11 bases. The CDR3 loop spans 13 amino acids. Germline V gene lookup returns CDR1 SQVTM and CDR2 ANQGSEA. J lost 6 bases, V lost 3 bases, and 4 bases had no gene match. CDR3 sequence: CSVEVSGGGEQYF. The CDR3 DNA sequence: TGCAGCGTTGAGGTTAGCGGGGGGGGCGAGCAGTACTTC.

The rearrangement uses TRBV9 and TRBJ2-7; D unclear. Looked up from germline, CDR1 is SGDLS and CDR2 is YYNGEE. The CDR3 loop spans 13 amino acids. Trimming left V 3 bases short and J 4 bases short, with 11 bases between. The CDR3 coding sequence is TGTGCCAGCAGCGGGAGCCCTCAGTACGAGCAGTACTTC. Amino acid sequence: CASSGSPQYEQYF.

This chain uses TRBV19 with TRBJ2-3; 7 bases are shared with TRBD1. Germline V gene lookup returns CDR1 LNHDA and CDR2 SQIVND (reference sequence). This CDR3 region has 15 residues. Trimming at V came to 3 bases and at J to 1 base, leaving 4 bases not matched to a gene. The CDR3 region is CASSMTGPGTDTQYF. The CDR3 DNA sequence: TGTGCCAGTAGTATGACAGGGCCGGGCACAGATACGCAGTATTTT.

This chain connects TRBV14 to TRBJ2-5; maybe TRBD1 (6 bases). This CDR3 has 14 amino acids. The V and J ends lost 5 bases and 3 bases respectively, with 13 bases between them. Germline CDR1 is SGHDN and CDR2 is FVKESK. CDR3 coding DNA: TGTGCCAGCAGCTGGGGGCTCAGCGAAGAGACCCAGTACTTC. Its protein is CASSWGLSEETQYF.

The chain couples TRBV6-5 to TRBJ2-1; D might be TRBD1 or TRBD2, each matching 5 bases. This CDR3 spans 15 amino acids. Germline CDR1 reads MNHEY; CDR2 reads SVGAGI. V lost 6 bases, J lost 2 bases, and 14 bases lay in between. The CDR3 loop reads CASSWDVATYNEQFF. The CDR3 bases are TGTGCCAGCAGCTGGGACGTAGCAACCTACAATGAGCAGTTCTTC.

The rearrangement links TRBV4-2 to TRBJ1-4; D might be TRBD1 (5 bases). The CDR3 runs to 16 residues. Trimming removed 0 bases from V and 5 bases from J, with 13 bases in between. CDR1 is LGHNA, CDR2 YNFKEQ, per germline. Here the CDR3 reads CASSQDLGQKNEKLFF. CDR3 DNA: TGTGCCAGCAGCCAAGATTTGGGGCAGAAAAATGAAAAACTGTTTTTT.

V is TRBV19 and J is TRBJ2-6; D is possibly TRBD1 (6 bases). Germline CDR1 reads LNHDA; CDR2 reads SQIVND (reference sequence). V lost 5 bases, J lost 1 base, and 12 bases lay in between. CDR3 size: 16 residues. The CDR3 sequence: CASSPLQGSGANVLTF. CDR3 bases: TGTGCCAGTAGTCCACTCCAGGGGTCTGGGGCCAACGTCCTGACTTTC.

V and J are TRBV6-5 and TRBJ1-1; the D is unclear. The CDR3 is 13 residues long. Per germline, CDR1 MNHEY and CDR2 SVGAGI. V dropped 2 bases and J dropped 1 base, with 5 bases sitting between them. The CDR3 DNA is TGTGCCAGCAGTTACGTCTGGAACACTGAAGCTTTCTTT. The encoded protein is CASSYVWNTEAFF.

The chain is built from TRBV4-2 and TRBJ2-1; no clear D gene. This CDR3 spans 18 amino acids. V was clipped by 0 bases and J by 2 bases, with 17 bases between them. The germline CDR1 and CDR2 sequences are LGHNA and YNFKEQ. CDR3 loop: CASSQDPDVVAPYNEQFF. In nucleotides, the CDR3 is TGTGCCAGCAGCCAAGACCCAGATGTTGTCGCCCCCTACAATGAGCAGTTCTTC.

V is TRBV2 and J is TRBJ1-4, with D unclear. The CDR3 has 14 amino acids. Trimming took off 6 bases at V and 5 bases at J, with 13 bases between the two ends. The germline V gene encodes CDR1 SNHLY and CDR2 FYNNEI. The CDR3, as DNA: TGTGCCAGCAGGGGGTTTGTTTACAATGAAAAACTGTTTTTT. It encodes CASRGFVYNEKLFF.

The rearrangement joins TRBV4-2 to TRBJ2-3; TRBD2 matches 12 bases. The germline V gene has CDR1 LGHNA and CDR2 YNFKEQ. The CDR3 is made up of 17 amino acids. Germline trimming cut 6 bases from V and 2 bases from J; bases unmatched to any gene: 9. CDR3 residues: CASRAKTSGGPTDTQYF. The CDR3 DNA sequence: TGTGCCAGCAGGGCAAAAACTAGCGGGGGGCCCACAGATACGCAGTATTTT.

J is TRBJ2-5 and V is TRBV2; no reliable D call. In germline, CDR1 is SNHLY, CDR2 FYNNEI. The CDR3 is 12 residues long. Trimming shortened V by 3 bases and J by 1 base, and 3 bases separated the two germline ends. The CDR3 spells CASSELQETQYF. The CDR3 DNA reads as TGTGCCAGCAGTGAGCTCCAAGAGACCCAGTACTTC.

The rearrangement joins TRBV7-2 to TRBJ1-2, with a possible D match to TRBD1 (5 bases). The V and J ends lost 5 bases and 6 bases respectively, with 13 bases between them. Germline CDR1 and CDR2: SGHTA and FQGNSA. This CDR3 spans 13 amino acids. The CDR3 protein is CASSPGRGDGYTF. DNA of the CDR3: TGTGCCAGCAGCCCGGGGAGGGGTGATGGCTACACCTTC.

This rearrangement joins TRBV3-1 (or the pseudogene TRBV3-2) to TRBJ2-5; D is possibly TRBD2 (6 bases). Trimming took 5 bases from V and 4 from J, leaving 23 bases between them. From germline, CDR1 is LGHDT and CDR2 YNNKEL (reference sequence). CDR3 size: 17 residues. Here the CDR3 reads CASSSERNGGGGETQYF. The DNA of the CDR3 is TGTGCCAGCAGCTCAGAACGTAACGGGGGTGGAGGAGAGACCCAGTACTTC.

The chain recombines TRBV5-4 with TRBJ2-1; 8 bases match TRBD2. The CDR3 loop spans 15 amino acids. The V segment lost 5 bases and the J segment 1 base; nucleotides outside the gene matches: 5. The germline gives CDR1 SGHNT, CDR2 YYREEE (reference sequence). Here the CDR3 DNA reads TGTGCCAGCAGGGCGGGCGGGGGGTCCTACAATGAGCAGTTCTTC. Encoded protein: CASRAGGGSYNEQFF.

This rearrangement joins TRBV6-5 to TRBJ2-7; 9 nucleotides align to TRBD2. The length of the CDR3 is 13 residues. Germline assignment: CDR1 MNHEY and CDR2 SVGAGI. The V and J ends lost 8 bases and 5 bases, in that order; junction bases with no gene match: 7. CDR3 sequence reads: CASGIAGANEQYF. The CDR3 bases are TGTGCCAGCGGAATAGCGGGGGCTAACGAGCAGTACTTC.

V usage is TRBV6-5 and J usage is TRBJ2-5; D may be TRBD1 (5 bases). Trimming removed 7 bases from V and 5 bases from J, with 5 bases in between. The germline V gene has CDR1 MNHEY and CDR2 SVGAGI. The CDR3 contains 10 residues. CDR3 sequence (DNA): TGTGCCAGCAAGGGGGAGACCCAGTACTTC. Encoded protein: CASKGETQYF.

The CDR3 DNA is TGTGCCAGCAGTGACAAGGGGCCCTATGGGAAACTGTTTTTT. This gives the protein CASSDKGPYGKLFF. The V and J genes are TRBV6-1 and TRBJ1-4, with a possible D match to TRBD1 (5 bases). Germline CDR1 MNHNS, CDR2 SASEGT. The V gene lost 3 bases and the J gene lost 11 bases, with 16 bases spanning the gap. The CDR3 totals 14 residues.

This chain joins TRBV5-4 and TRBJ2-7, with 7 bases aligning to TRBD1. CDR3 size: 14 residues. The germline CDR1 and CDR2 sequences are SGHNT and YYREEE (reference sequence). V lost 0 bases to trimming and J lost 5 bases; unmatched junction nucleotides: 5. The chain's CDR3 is CASSLEITGDEQYF. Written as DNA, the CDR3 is TGTGCCAGCAGCTTGGAGATAACAGGGGACGAGCAGTACTTC.

The CDR3 region is CAWRFQGGREQYF. Here the CDR3 DNA reads TGTGCCTGGAGGTTCCAGGGGGGCCGAGAGCAGTACTTC. The chain links TRBV30 to TRBJ2-7, with D tentatively TRBD1 (7 bases). The CDR3 loop spans 13 amino acids. The V end was cut by 3 bases, the J end by 7 bases, with 16 bases between. Germline V gives CDR1 GTSNPN, CDR2 SVGIG (reference sequence).

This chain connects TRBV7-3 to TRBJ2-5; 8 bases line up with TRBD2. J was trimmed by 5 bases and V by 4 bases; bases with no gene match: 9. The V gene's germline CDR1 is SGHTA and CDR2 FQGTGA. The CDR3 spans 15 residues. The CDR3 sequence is CASSSNGGAHETQYF. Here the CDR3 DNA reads TGTGCCAGCAGCTCGAACGGGGGGGCCCACGAGACCCAGTACTTC.

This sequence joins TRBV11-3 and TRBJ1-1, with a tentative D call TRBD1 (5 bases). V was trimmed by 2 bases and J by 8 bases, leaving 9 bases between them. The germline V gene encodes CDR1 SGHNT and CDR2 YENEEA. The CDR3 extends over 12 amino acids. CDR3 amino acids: CASSLRGPEAFF. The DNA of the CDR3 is TGTGCCAGCAGCTTAAGGGGCCCCGAAGCTTTCTTT.

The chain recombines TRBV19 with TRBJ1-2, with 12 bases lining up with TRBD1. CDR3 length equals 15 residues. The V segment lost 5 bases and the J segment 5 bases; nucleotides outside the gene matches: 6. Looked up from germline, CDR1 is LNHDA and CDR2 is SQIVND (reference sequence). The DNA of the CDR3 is TGTGCCAGTAGTTCGGGGACAGGGGGCGCTTATGGCTACACCTTC. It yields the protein CASSSGTGGAYGYTF.

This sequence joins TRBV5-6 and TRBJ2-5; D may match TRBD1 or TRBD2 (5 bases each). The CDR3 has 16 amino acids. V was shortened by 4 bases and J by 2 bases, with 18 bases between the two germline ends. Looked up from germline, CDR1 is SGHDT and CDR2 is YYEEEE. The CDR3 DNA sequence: TGTGCCAGCAGCAAACCCAGGGACGGAATACAAGAGACCCAGTACTTC. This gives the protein CASSKPRDGIQETQYF.

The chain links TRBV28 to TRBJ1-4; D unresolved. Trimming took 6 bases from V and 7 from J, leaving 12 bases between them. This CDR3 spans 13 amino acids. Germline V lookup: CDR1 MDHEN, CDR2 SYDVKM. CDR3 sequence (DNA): TGTGCCAGCAGCTTCCGCACGGGTGAAAAACTGTTTTTT. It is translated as CASSFRTGEKLFF.